The entry below describes one T cell receptor (beta chain). This table comes from immunoSEQ multiplex PCR, and its TCRdb copy is limited to in-frame clones, with some not included. Here the sample spans fewer than 100,000 clones, about four fifths being singletons. These data are taken from a study of control samples from healthy donors and cancer patients. The receptor comes from a woman aged 55-69 years in good health. The sequencing sample was made of blood.

The CDR3 region has the DNA TGTGCCGTAAAGGATGGCAGGGGCAATGAGCAGTTCTTC. It yields the protein CAVKDGRGNEQFF. The rearrangement joins TRBV6-5 to TRBJ2-1; tentative D call: TRBD1 (6 bases). The CDR3 contains 13 residues. The V gene's germline CDR1 is MNHEY and CDR2 SVGAGI. The V end lost 11 bases, the J end lost 6 bases, and 17 bases lay between the germline ends.